The 29 T cell receptor beta chains in this list originate from one sample, sequenced in a study of T cells in Graves' hyperthyroidism and ophthalmopathy. RNA transcripts yielded amplified TCR beta CDR3 regions. The HTBI primer set served for first-round RT-PCR of the TCR CDR3. One entry per CDR3 protein results from TCRdb running MiXCR on the multiplex PCR reads. The sample has approximately 370,000 distinct CDR3 sequences, more than 13% seen once; the top ten hold approximately 29%. Sequencing was done on a sample of blood. The source is a young woman with Graves' hyperthyroidism.

V is TRBV28 and J is TRBJ1-5; D may be TRBD1 (6 bases). This CDR3 spans 16 amino acids. V lost 2 bases and J lost 0, with 11 bases in between. CDR1 MDHEN and CDR2 SYDVKM come from the germline V gene. The CDR3 DNA reads as TGTGCCAGCAGTTTACTGGGACACCTTAGCAATCAGCCCCAGCATTTT. Protein product: CASSLLGHLSNQPQHF.

This clonotype showed up just a few times. The J gene is TRBJ2-7, the V gene TRBV7-2; D call uncertain. Between the trimmed V and J ends, which lost 5 bases and 0 bases, there was a span of 14 bases. This CDR3 contains 15 residues. CDR1 and CDR2 from the germline V gene are SGHTA and FQGNSA. The CDR3 region is CASSRTPVVSYEQYF. DNA of the CDR3: TGTGCCAGCAGCCGGACCCCGGTAGTCTCCTACGAGCAGTACTTC.

The chain is built from TRBV20-1 and TRBJ2-5; D is possibly TRBD1 or TRBD2 (5 bases each). Germline CDR1 is DFQATT and CDR2 is SNEGSKA (reference sequence). V was cut by 0 bases and J by 5 bases, with 19 bases left in between. CDR3 size: 16 residues. CDR3 sequence reads: CSARDPRTLGGETQYF. The CDR3 nucleotides read TGCAGTGCTAGAGATCCCCGGACACTTGGGGGTGAGACCCAGTACTTC.

This clonotype was detected many times. The chain couples TRBV10-3 to TRBJ2-3, with 8 bases matching TRBD1. Germline V gene sequence: CDR1 ENHRY, CDR2 SYGVKD. This CDR3 has 17 amino acids. Trimming at V came to 2 bases and at J to 4 bases, leaving 11 bases not matched to a gene. CDR3 amino acids: CAISEVPGQGTPDTQYF. The CDR3 bases are TGTGCCATCAGTGAGGTCCCCGGACAGGGTACCCCAGATACGCAGTATTTT.

In this sample, this clonotype turned up a few times. This chain uses TRBV29-1 with TRBJ2-3; 7 positions agree with TRBD2. V lost 7 bases, J lost 1 base, and 8 bases stayed unmatched. The CDR3 contains 14 residues. Germline assignment: CDR1 SQVTM and CDR2 ANQGSEA. CDR3 sequence: CSATRGGGTDTQYF. CDR3 in DNA: TGCAGCGCCACAAGGGGAGGGGGCACAGATACGCAGTATTTT.

In this sample, this clonotype turned up many times. The genes are TRBV20-1 and TRBJ2-3; 10 bases map to TRBD2. From germline, CDR1 is DFQATT and CDR2 SNEGSKA (reference sequence). The length of the CDR3 is 14 residues. The trim removed 3 bases at V and 0 bases at J, leaving 0 bases unmatched. CDR3 protein: CSARTSGSTDTQYF. Written as DNA, the CDR3 is TGCAGTGCTAGGACTAGCGGGAGCACAGATACGCAGTATTTT.

This clonotype was seen ten or more times. The chain joins TRBV11-2 to TRBJ2-1; possible D gene TRBD2, 5 bases. The CDR3 runs 13 residues. Germline V gives CDR1 SGHAT, CDR2 FQNNGV. V lost 3 bases to trimming and J lost 6 bases, with 9 bases between them. The CDR3 is CASSLRVGNEQFF. The CDR3 DNA sequence: TGTGCCAGCAGCTTGAGGGTCGGCAATGAGCAGTTCTTC.

This chain connects TRBV19 to TRBJ2-7; TRBD1 matches at 7 bases. CDR3 length: 17 amino acids. Unmatched junction bases numbered 14, after V lost 5 bases and J lost 1 base. CDR1 and CDR2 from the germline V gene are LNHDA and SQIVND (reference sequence). The CDR3 is CASSARQGPAMSYEQYF. The CDR3 region has the DNA TGTGCCAGTAGTGCCCGACAGGGCCCGGCTATGTCCTACGAGCAGTACTTC.

CDR3: CATSFRGNTGELFF. The CDR3 bases are TGTGCCACCAGTTTCCGGGGGAACACCGGGGAGCTGTTTTTT. The chain has TRBV24-1 and TRBJ2-2; D may be TRBD2 (5 bases). CDR1 and CDR2 (germline): KGHDR, SFDVKD. Trimming removed 6 bases at V and 1 base at J, with 8 bases between. The length of the CDR3 is 14 residues.

This clonotype was observed many times. The chain combines TRBV18 with TRBJ1-5, with D unresolved. The germline V gene has CDR1 KGHSH and CDR2 LQKENI. V gave up 5 bases and J gave up 6 bases, with 11 bases separating them. The CDR3 consists of 13 residues. CDR3 residues: CASSTNPSQPQHF. DNA for the CDR3: TGTGCCAGCTCAACAAACCCCAGTCAGCCCCAGCATTTT.

The chain recombines TRBV7-9 with TRBJ2-1, with D hard to call. The CDR3 contains 15 residues. The V end was cut by 1 base, the J end by 12 bases, with 19 bases between. Germline CDR1 reads SEHNR; CDR2 reads FQNEAQ (reference sequence). CDR3 nucleotides: TGTGCCAGCAGCTTAGATCTTGATGGCTCCCACCCGCAGTTCTTC. This encodes CASSLDLDGSHPQFF.

This clonotype was recorded at least ten times. V is TRBV18 and J is TRBJ1-2; D unresolved. CDR3 length: 13 amino acids. Per the germline V gene, CDR1 is KGHSH and CDR2 is LQKENI. The ends were cut back, 3 bases at V and 4 bases at J, with 9 bases in the middle. The DNA of the CDR3 is TGTGCCAGCTCACCCGCTCGGGCCTATGGCTACACCTTC. As protein: CASSPARAYGYTF.

In this sample, this clonotype turned up a few times. This CDR3 reads CSAPVGLAGSHEQFF. The CDR3 DNA follows: TGCAGTGCTCCCGTCGGACTAGCGGGAAGTCATGAGCAGTTCTTC. The chain joins TRBV20-1 to TRBJ2-1; 12 bases align to TRBD2. The CDR3 length is 15 residues. Germline V CDR1 and CDR2: DFQATT, SNEGSKA (reference sequence). The V gene end was trimmed by 5 bases and the J gene end by 8 bases; junction bases not matched to a gene: 10.

In this sample, this clonotype turned up many times. The V and J genes are TRBV27 and TRBJ2-7; the match to TRBD2 covers 10 bases. This CDR3 spans 14 amino acids. The J segment lost 8 bases and the V segment lost 6 bases, leaving 10 bases of the junction unmatched. Germline-derived CDR1 and CDR2 are MNHEY and SMNVEV (reference sequence). The CDR3 loop is CASRRTSGTTQQYF. The CDR3 DNA follows: TGTGCCAGCAGACGGACTAGCGGTACTACGCAGCAGTACTTC.

The J gene is TRBJ2-7, the V gene TRBV15; D call uncertain. From germline, CDR1 is LNHNV and CDR2 YYDKDF (reference sequence). The CDR3 loop spans 15 amino acids. V lost 5 bases, J lost 0 bases, and 14 bases lay in between. The CDR3 DNA is TGTGCCACCAGCGGTACGCGGCGGAACTCCTACGAGCAGTACTTC. Amino acids: CATSGTRRNSYEQYF.

This clonotype appeared many times. V and J are TRBV6-5 and TRBJ2-1; D unresolved. The CDR3 is made up of 12 amino acids. Germline CDR1 MNHEY, CDR2 SVGAGI. The V and J ends lost 0 bases and 8 bases respectively, with 5 bases between them. CDR3 bases: TGTGCCAGCAGTTACTCGATGGATGAGCAGTTCTTC. It is translated as CASSYSMDEQFF.

This chain connects TRBV19 to TRBJ2-1, with 13 positions matching TRBD2. Trimming at V came to 10 bases and at J to 0 bases, leaving 6 bases not matched to a gene. There are 16 residues in the CDR3. The germline gives CDR1 LNHDA, CDR2 SQIVND (reference sequence). The CDR3 protein is CATKTSGRSSYNEQFF. DNA for the CDR3: TGTGCCACCAAGACTAGCGGGAGGAGCTCCTACAATGAGCAGTTCTTC.

The chain uses TRBV5-6 and TRBJ2-2, with 11 bases matching TRBD2. V dropped 0 bases and J dropped 3; count of bases not matched to a gene: 10. Germline V gene data show CDR1 as SGHDT and CDR2 as YYEEEE. This CDR3 comprises 19 residues. The CDR3 region has the DNA TGTGCCAGCAGCTTGGAACTAGCGGGAGTAACTTTCCACACCGGGGAGCTGTTTTTT. Protein sequence: CASSLELAGVTFHTGELFF. Complete variable domain (other parts from reference TRBV5-6 and TRBJ2-2): DAGVTQSPTHLIKTRGQQVTLRCSPKSGHDTVSWYQQALGQGPQFIFQYYEEEERQRGNFPDRFSGHQFPNYSSELNVNALLLGDSALYLCASSLELAGVTFHTGELFFGEGSRLTVL.

In its sample, this clonotype was seen many times. The chain uses TRBV3-1 and TRBJ1-6, with no clear D. V lost 2 bases to trimming and J lost 8 bases, with 7 bases between them. CDR3 length equals 13 residues. Germline assignment: CDR1 LGHDT and CDR2 YNNKEL (reference sequence). CDR3 region: CASSQHFDSPLHF. CDR3 DNA: TGTGCCAGCAGCCAACATTTCGATTCACCCCTCCACTTT.

This clonotype was recorded once. Given a much more abundant clone one base away, this may be a read error. This chain joins TRBV20-1 and TRBJ2-2; the match to TRBD2 covers 7 bases. The germline V gene has CDR1 DFQATT and CDR2 SNEGSKA (reference sequence). Losses at the gene ends were 3 bases for V and 5 bases for J; bases not matched to a gene: 0. The CDR3 is made up of 12 amino acids. This CDR3 reads CSASGRTGELFF. The CDR3, as DNA: TGCAGTGCTAGCGGGAGGACCGGGGAGCTGTTTTTT.

There are a few counts of this clonotype. This chain connects TRBV5-1 to TRBJ2-5, with D perhaps being TRBD1 or TRBD2 (5 bases each). The CDR3 runs to 15 residues. Germline loops: CDR1 SGHRS, CDR2 YFSETQ. The V gene lost 0 bases and the J gene lost 5 bases, with 14 bases spanning the gap. This CDR3 reads CASSLGDHKMETQYF. The CDR3 DNA reads as TGCGCCAGCAGCTTGGGGGACCACAAAATGGAGACCCAGTACTTC. Supplemented by reference TRBV5-1 and TRBJ2-5, the full variable domain reads KAGVTQTPRYLIKTRGQQVTLSCSPISGHRSVSWYQQTPGQGLQFLFEYFSETQRNKGNFPGRFSGRQFSNSRSEMNVSTLELGDSALYLCASSLGDHKMETQYFGPGTRLLVL.

The table lists this clonotype with many counts. The rearrangement uses TRBV7-9 and TRBJ2-5, with TRBD2 identical over 16 bases. Losses at the gene ends were 5 bases for V and 5 bases for J; bases not matched to a gene: 8. CDR1 is SEHNR, CDR2 FQNEAQ, per germline (reference sequence). The CDR3 runs to 17 residues. CDR3: CASSPGTSGRGPETQYF. The CDR3 nucleotides read TGTGCCAGCAGCCCGGGGACTAGCGGGAGGGGGCCGGAGACCCAGTACTTC.

The chain combines TRBV10-1 with TRBJ2-5, with 10 nucleotides matching TRBD1. Trimming at V came to 2 bases and at J to 5 bases, leaving 11 bases not matched to a gene. The CDR3 covers 17 residues. In germline, CDR1 is WNHNN, CDR2 SYGVQD (reference sequence). The CDR3: CASSEGNRQGARETQYF. The DNA for the CDR3 is TGCGCCAGCAGTGAGGGTAATAGACAGGGGGCGCGGGAGACCCAGTACTTC.

Written as DNA, the CDR3 is TGTGCCATCAGTGAGACCCGAACAGGGCCCCCCGCCGAGCAGTACTTC. It codes for CAISETRTGPPAEQYF. The V call is TRBV10-3, the J call TRBJ2-7; D may be TRBD1 (6 bases). Germline V gene data show CDR1 as ENHRY and CDR2 as SYGVKD. This CDR3 has 16 amino acids. V gave up 2 bases and J gave up 6 bases, with 20 bases separating them.

The rearrangement uses TRBV12-3 or TRBV12-4 and TRBJ2-1; 9 positions match TRBD2. V was clipped by 6 bases and J by 0 bases; unmatched bases: 12. This CDR3 contains 18 residues. CDR3 DNA sequence: TGTGCCAGCAGCCCGGGACTAGCCATCAGTAGCTCCTACAATGAGCAGTTCTTC. Its protein product is CASSPGLAISSSYNEQFF.

This clonotype showed up many times. The chain carries TRBV28 and TRBJ2-5; D is possibly TRBD2 (6 bases). V lost 6 bases and J 4 bases, leaving 15 bases between the germline ends. The CDR3 spans 14 residues. Looked up from germline, CDR1 is MDHEN and CDR2 is SYDVKM. The CDR3 protein is CASSRAGWRETQYF. Written as DNA, the CDR3 is TGTGCCAGCAGCCGGGCGGGGTGGCGAGAGACCCAGTACTTC.

This clonotype was observed many times. J is TRBJ1-1 and V is TRBV2, with 8 bases that match TRBD1. Germline CDR1 and CDR2: SNHLY and FYNNEI. The CDR3 runs 13 residues. J gave up 9 bases and V 4 bases, and 7 bases lay outside the gene matches. The CDR3: CASSGQGSGKAFF. CDR3 coding DNA: TGTGCCAGCAGTGGACAGGGGAGTGGAAAAGCTTTCTTT.

The chain carries TRBV6-1 and TRBJ2-1; D could derive from TRBD1 or TRBD2 (6 bases each). Germline V lookup: CDR1 MNHNS, CDR2 SASEGT. Trimming took off 5 bases at V and 3 bases at J, with 14 bases between the two ends. The CDR3 spans 15 residues. CDR3 DNA sequence: TGTGCCAGCAGTACAGGGACTTCACTCTACAATGAGCAGTTCTTC. Its protein product is CASSTGTSLYNEQFF.

This clonotype appeared many times. The chain uses TRBV12-3 or TRBV12-4 and TRBJ2-7, with 9 bases lining up with TRBD2. The J segment lost 3 bases and the V segment lost 7 bases, leaving 10 bases of the junction unmatched. The CDR3 sequence is 15 residues long. DNA for the CDR3: TGTGCCAGCAAGAGTAGCGGGAGAAGGGACTACGAGCAGTACTTC. Amino acid sequence: CASKSSGRRDYEQYF.